The 4 T cell receptor beta chains below all came from one sample that was sequenced in a study of T cell changes during pregnancy in multiple sclerosis. The assay was immunoSEQ multiplex PCR, and TCRdb's table has in-frame clones only and misses some. This table holds roughly 29,000 clones, just over 90% found once. The material was CD8+ T cells from peripheral blood mononuclear cells, obtained before pregnancy. The receptors come from a female donor with multiple sclerosis, enrolled in a pregnancy study.

V and J are TRBV18 and TRBJ2-1; 7 positions match TRBD2. Germline CDR1 and CDR2: KGHSH and LQKENI. Trimming removed 3 bases from V and 7 bases from J; junction bases left unmatched: 3. The CDR3 is 13 amino acids. In DNA, the CDR3 is TGTGCCAGCTCACCGAACGGGGGGAATGAGCAGTTCTTC. Its protein is CASSPNGGNEQFF.

The genes are TRBV6-6 and TRBJ1-1; 8 bases match TRBD1. V lost 7 bases to trimming and J lost 5 bases; unmatched junction nucleotides: 15. CDR1 and CDR2 (germline): MNHNY, SVGAGI (reference sequence). This CDR3 spans 16 amino acids. CDR3 protein: CASTYTETGARTEAFF. In DNA form, the CDR3 reads TGTGCCAGCACTTATACCGAGACAGGGGCGCGTACTGAAGCTTTCTTT.

This chain connects TRBV11-3 to TRBJ2-2, with TRBD1 identical over 10 bases. Germline CDR1 SGHNT, CDR2 YENEEA. V shed 5 bases and J 0 bases; nucleotides not matched to a gene: 6. This CDR3 spans 17 amino acids. CDR3 region: CASSPTTGGANTGELFF. CDR3 DNA: TGTGCCAGCAGCCCAACGACAGGGGGCGCGAACACCGGGGAGCTGTTTTTT.

V usage is TRBV27 and J usage is TRBJ2-3; D remains ambiguous. The CDR3 loop spans 14 amino acids. Germline V gives CDR1 MNHEY, CDR2 SMNVEV (reference sequence). The V gene lost 3 bases and the J gene lost 0 bases, with 7 bases spanning the gap. Written as DNA, the CDR3 is TGTGCCAGCAGTTTGACGACTAGCACAGATACGCAGTATTTT. Amino acid sequence: CASSLTTSTDTQYF.